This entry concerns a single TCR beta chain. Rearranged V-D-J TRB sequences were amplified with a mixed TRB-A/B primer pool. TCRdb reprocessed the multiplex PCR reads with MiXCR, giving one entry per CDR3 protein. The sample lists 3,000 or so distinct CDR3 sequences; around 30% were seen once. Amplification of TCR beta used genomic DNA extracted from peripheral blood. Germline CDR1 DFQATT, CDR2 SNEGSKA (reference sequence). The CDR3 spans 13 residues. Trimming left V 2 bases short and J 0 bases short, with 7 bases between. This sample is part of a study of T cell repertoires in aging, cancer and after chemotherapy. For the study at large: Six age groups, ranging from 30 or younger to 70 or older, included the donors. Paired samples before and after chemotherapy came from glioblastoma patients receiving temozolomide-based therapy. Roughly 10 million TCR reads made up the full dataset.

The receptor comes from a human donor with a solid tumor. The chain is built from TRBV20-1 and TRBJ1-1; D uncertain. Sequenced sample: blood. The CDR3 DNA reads TGCAGTGCTAGAAGCAACATGAACACTGAAGCTTTCTTT. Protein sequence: CSARSNMNTEAFF.